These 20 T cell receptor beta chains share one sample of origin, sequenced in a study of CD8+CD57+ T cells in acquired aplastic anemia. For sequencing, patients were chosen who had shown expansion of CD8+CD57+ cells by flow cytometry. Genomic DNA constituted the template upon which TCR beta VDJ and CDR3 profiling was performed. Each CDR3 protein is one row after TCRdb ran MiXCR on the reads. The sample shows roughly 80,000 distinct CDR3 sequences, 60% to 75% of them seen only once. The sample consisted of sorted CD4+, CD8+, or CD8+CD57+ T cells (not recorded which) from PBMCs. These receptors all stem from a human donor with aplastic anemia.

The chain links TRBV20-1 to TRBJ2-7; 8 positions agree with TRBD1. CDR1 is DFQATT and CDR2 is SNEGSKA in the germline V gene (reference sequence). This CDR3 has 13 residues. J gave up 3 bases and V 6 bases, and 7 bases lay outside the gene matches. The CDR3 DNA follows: TGCAGTGCGATGACAGGGGTGGTCTACGAGCAGTACTTC. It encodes CSAMTGVVYEQYF.

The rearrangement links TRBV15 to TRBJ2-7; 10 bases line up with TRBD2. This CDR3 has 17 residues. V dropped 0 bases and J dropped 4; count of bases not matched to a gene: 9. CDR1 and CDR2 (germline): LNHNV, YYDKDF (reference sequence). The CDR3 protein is CATSRDLAGGKRYEQYF. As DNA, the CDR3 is TGTGCCACCAGCAGAGATTTAGCGGGGGGCAAGAGGTACGAGCAGTACTTC.

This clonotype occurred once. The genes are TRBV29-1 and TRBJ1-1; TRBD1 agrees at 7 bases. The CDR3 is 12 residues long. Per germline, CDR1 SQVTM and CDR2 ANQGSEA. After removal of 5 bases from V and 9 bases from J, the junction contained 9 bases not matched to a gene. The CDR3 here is CSVNPGGTQAFF. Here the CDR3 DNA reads TGCAGCGTTAACCCAGGGGGGACTCAAGCTTTCTTT.

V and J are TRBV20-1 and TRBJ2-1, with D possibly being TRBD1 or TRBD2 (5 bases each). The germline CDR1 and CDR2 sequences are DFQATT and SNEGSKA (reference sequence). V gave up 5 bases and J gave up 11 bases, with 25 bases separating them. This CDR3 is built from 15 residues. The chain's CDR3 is CSAGTAAGLENKQFF. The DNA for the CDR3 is TGCAGTGCTGGGACGGCTGCGGGCCTGGAGAATAAGCAGTTCTTC.

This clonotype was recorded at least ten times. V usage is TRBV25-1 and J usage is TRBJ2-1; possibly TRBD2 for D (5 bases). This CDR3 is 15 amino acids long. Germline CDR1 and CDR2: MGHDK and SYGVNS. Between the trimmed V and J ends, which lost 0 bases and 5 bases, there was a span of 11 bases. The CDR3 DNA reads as TGTGCCAGCAGTGAATACCGGAACGGGGACAATGAGCAGTTCTTC. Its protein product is CASSEYRNGDNEQFF.

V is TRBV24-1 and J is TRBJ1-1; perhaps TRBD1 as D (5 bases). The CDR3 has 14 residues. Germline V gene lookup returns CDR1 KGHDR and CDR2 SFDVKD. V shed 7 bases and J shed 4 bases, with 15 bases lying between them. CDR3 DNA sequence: TGTGCCACCAGACCAGAAGGGGAGGTCACTGAAGCTTTCTTT. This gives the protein CATRPEGEVTEAFF.

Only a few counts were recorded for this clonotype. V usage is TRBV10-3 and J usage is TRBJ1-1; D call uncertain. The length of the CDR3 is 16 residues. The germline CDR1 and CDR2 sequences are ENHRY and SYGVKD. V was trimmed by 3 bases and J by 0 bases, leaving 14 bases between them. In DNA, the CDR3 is TGTGCCATCAGTGATCGACGGGGATCCCTGAACACTGAAGCTTTCTTT. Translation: CAISDRRGSLNTEAFF.

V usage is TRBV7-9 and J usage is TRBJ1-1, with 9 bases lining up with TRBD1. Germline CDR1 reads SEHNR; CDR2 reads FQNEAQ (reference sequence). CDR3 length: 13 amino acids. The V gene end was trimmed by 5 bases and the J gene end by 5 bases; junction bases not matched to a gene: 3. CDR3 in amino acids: CASSRDRETEAFF. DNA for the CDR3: TGTGCCAGCAGCCGGGACAGGGAGACTGAAGCTTTCTTT.

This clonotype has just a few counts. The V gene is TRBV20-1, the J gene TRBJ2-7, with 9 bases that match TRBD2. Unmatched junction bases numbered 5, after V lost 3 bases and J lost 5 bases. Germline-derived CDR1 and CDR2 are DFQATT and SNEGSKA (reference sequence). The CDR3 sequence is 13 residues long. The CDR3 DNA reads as TGCAGTGCTAGGAATCTAGCGGGGAACGAGCAGTACTTC. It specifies CSARNLAGNEQYF.

The CDR3 protein is CASGWYQNAGGNQPQHF. The CDR3 DNA follows: TGTGCTAGTGGTTGGTACCAGAATGCAGGGGGCAATCAGCCCCAGCATTTT. V is TRBV12-5 and J is TRBJ1-5; TRBD1 might be the D (6 bases). The CDR3 consists of 17 residues. Per germline, CDR1 LGHNT and CDR2 FRNRAP. Deletions cut 4 bases from V and 2 bases from J, with 18 bases between. Drawing the rest from reference TRBV12-5 and TRBJ1-5, the complete variable domain is DARVTQTPRHKVTEMGQEVTMRCQPILGHNTVFWYRQTMMQGLELLAYFRNRAPLDDSGMPKDRFSAEMPDATLATLKIQPSEPRDSAVYFCASGWYQNAGGNQPQHFGDGTRLSIL.

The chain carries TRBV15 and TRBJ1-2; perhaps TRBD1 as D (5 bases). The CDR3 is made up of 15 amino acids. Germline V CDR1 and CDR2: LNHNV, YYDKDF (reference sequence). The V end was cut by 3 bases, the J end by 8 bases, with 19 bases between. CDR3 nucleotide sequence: TGTGCCACCAGCAGGCCCAATAGAAATCGGGGGGGCTACACCTTC. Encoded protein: CATSRPNRNRGGYTF.

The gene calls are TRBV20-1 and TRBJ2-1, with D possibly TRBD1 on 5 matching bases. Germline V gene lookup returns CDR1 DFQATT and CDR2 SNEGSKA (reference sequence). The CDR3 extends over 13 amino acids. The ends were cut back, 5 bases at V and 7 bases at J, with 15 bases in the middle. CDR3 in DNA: TGCAGTGCTCCACCCGGCACAGGAAATGAGCAGTTCTTC. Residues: CSAPPGTGNEQFF.

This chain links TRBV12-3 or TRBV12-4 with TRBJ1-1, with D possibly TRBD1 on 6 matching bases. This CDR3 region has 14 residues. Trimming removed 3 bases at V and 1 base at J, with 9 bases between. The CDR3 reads CASSFVQGNTEAFF. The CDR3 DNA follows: TGTGCCAGCAGTTTCGTACAGGGGAACACTGAAGCTTTCTTT.

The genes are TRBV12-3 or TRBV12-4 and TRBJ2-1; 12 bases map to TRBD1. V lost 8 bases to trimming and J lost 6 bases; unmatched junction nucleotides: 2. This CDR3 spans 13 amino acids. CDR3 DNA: TGTGCCAGCCGGGACAGGGGGCCCAATGAGCAGTTCTTC. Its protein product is CASRDRGPNEQFF.

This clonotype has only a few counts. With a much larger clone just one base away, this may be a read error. The CDR3 DNA reads as TGCGGTGCTAGAGATGGGGGGCTCTCCTACGAGCAGTACTTC. Its protein product is CGARDGGLSYEQYF. The V gene is TRBV20-1, the J gene TRBJ2-7, with D perhaps assigned TRBD1 or TRBD2 (6 bases each). Germline V CDR1 and CDR2: DFQATT, SNEGSKA (reference sequence). The CDR3 runs to 14 residues.

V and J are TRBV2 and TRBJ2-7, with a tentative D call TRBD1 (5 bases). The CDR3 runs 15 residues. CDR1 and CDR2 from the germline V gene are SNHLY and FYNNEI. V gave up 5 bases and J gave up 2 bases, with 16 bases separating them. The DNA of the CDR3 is TGTGCCAGCAGTTACTCCCTCACAGGTACCTACGAGCAGTACTTC. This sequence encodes CASSYSLTGTYEQYF.

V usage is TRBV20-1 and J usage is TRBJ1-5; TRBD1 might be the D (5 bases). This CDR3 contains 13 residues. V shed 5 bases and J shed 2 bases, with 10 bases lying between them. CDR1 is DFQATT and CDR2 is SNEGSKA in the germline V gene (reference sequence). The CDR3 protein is CSAVRDRNQPQHF. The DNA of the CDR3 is TGCAGTGCTGTCCGGGACCGCAATCAGCCCCAGCATTTT.

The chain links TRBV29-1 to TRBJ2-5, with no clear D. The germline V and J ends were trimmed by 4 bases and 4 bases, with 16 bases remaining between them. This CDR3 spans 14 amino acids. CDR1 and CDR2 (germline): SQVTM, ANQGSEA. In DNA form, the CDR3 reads TGCAGCGTTGCGCTGGGATGGGGTAGAGAGACCCAGTACTTC. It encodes CSVALGWGRETQYF.

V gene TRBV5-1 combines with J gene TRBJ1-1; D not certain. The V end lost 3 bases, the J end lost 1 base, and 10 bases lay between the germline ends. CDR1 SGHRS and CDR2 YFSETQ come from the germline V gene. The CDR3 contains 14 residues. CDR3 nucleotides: TGCGCCAGCAGCTATACTTCCGAGAACACTGAAGCTTTCTTT. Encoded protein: CASSYTSENTEAFF.

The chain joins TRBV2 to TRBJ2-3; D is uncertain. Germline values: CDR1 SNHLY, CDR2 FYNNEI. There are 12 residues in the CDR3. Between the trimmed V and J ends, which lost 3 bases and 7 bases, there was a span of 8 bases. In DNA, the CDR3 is TGTGCCAGCAGTGATAATTCCAATACGCAGTATTTT. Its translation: CASSDNSNTQYF.